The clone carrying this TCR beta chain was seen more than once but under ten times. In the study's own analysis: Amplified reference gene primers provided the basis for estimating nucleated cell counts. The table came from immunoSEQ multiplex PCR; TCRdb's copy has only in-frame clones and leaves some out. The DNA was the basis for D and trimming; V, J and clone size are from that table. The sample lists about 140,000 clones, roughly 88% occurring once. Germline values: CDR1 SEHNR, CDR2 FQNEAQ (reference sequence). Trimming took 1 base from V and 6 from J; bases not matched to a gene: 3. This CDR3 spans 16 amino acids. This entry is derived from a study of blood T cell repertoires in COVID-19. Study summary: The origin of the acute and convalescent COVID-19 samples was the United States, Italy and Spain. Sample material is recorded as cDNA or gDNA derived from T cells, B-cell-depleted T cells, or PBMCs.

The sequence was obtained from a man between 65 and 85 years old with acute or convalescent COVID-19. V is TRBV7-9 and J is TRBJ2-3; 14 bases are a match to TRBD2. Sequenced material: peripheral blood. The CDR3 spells CASSLGTSGGPDTQYF. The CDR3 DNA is TGTGCCAGCAGCTTAGGGACTAGCGGGGGGCCCGATACGCAGTATTTT.